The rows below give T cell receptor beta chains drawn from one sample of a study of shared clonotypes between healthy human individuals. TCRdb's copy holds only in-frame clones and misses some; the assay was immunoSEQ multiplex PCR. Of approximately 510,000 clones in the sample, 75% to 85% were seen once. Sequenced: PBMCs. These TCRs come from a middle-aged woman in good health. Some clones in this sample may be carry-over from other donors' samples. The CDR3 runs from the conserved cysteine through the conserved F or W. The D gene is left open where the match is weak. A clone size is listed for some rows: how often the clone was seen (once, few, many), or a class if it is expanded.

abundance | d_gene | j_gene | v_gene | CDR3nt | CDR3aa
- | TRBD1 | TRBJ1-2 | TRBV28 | TGTGCCAGCAGCTCCTTCGGACAGGTGACTAACTATGGCTACACCTTC | CASSSFGQVTNYGYTF
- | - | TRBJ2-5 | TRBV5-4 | TGTGCCAGCAGCCGCGGGACAGTGGGAGAGACCCAGTACTTC | CASSRGTVGETQYF
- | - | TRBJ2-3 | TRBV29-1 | TGCAGCGTTGGGAGTCGGAACACAGATACGCAGTATTTT | CSVGSRNTDTQYF
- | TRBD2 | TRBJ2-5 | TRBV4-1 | TGCGCCAGCAGCCAGAAAACCATAGCGGGAGACCTCCAAGAGACCCAGTACTTC | CASSQKTIAGDLQETQYF
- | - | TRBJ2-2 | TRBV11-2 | TGTGCCAGCAGCTTAACGGTGACCGGGGAGCTGTTTTTT | CASSLTVTGELFF
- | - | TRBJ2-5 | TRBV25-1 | TGTGCCAGCAGTGAGGGGGCGAGGGAGACCCAGTACTTC | CASSEGARETQYF
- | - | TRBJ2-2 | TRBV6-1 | TGTGCCAGCAGTGAATGGCCAGGGAGGAACACCGGGGAGCTGTTTTTT | CASSEWPGRNTGELFF
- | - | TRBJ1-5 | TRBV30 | TGTGCCTGGAGTAGATCCCCTCACAATCAGCCCCAGCATTTT | CAWSRSPHNQPQHF
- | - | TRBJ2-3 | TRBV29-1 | TGCAGCGTTGCTCTCTCTTCCCTTCGCACAGATACGCAGTATTTT | CSVALSSLRTDTQYF
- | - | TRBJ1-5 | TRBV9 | TGTGCCAGCAGAGACGACAGAGGGCCAAGATGGCAGCCCCAGCATTTT | CASRDDRGPRWQPQHF
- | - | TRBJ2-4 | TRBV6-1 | TGTGCCAGCAGCCTTGCTGAAAGGAGCAAAAACATTCAGTACTTC | CASSLAERSKNIQYF
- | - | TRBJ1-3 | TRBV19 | TGTGCCAGTAGACAGATGGCCTTCTCTGGAAACACCATATATTTT | CASRQMAFSGNTIYF
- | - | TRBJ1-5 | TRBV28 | TGTGCCAGCAGTTCCGCCGGGACACCCCTTCGTAGCAATCAGCCCCAGCATTTT | CASSSAGTPLRSNQPQHF
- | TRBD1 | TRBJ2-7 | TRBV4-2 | TGTGCCAGCAGCGCGGGGGGACAGGGGGTCTACGAGCAGTACTTC | CASSAGGQGVYEQYF
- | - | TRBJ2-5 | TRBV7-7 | TGTGCTAGCAGCTTAGTACAGACCTCCCAAGAGACCCAGTACTTC | CASSLVQTSQETQYF
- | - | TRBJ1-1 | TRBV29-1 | TGCAGCGTTGAAGTCAACAGGGAGCAAGCTTTCTTT | CSVEVNREQAFF
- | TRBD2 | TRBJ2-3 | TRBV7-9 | TGTGCCAGCAGCCCGGACGTAAGCGGGACTAGCACAGATACGCAGTATTTT | CASSPDVSGTSTDTQYF
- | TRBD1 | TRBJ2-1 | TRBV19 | TGTGCCACTGGACAGGGGCGAAATGAGCAGTTCTTC | CATGQGRNEQFF
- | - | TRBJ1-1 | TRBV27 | TGTGCCAGCAGTTTATCGACAGGGAACACTGAAGCTTTCTTT | CASSLSTGNTEAFF
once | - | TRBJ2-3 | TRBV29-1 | TGCAGCGTTGATCCCGGCCTCCCCAACACAGATACGCAGTATTTT | CSVDPGLPNTDTQYF
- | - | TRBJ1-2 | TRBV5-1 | TGCGCCAGCAGCTTGGACAACTGGCGTGGCTACACCTTC | CASSLDNWRGYTF
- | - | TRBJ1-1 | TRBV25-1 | TGTGCCAGCAGTGAAACGATGGCATCCGAAGCTTTCTTT | CASSETMASEAFF
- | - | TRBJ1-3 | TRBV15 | TGTGCCACCAGCAGAGGAGCGGGTGGCTCTGGAAACACCATATATTTT | CATSRGAGGSGNTIYF
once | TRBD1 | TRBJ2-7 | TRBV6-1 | TGTGCCAGCAGTGGGCAGGGGGCGCATGAGCAGTACTTC | CASSGQGAHEQYF
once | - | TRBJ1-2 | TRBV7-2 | TGTGCCAGCAGCCTCCGGCGGGGTCTCGGCTATGGCTACACCTTC | CASSLRRGLGYGYTF
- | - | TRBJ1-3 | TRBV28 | TGTGCCAGCAGTTTGATTTCGAGAAACACCATATATTTT | CASSLISRNTIYF
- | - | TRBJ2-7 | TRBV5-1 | TGCGCCAGCAGCTTTAGCCCCGGGAGCTCCTACGAGCAGTACTTC | CASSFSPGSSYEQYF
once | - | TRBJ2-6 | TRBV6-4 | TGTGCCAGCAGTGAAGTCCCAGGGGCTTCCTCTGGGGCCAACGTCCTGACTTTC | CASSEVPGASSGANVLTF
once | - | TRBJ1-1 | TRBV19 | TGTGCCAGTAGTATAGCTGACACTGAAGCTTTCTTT | CASSIADTEAFF
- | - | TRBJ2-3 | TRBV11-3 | TGTGCCAGCAGCTCCCCCGGGGAGACAGATACGCAGTATTTT | CASSSPGETDTQYF
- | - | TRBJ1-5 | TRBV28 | TGTGCCAGCAGTCTTCACCTGGGATATAGCAATCAGCCCCAGCATTTT | CASSLHLGYSNQPQHF
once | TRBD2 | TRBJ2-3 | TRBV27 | TGTGCCAGCAGTTTAACGAGACTAGCGGGAGGGCCAGATACGCAGTATTTT | CASSLTRLAGGPDTQYF
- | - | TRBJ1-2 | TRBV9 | TGTGCCAGCAGCGTAGGAACCGTGGAGGCTTATGGCTACACCTTC | CASSVGTVEAYGYTF
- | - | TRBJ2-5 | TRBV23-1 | TGCGCCAGCAGGTACCAAGAGACCCAGTACTTC | CASRYQETQYF
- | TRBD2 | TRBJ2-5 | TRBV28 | TGTGCCAGCACCGAAGAGGGACTAGTTTGGGAGACCCAGTACTTC | CASTEEGLVWETQYF
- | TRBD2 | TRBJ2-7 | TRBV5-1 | TGCGCCAGCAGCTTAGGGGCTAGCGGGAGAGGAGAGCAGTACTTC | CASSLGASGRGEQYF
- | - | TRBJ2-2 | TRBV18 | TGTGCCAGCTCACCCCAGCGACCTGAGAACACCGGGGAGCTGTTTTTT | CASSPQRPENTGELFF
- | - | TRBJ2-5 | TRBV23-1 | TGCGCCAGCAAACCAGGTAGACAGGATCGAGAGACCCAGTACTTC | CASKPGRQDRETQYF
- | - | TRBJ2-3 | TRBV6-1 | TGTGCCAGCAGTGAAGCCCGCGGGGCAGATACGCAGTATTTT | CASSEARGADTQYF
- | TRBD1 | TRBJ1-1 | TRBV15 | TGTGCCACCAGCAGGCGGACAGGGAACACTGAAGCTTTCTTT | CATSRRTGNTEAFF
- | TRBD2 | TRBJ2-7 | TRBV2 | TGTGCCAGCAGGCGGGGGACTCAGCGCTACGAGCAGTACTTC | CASRRGTQRYEQYF
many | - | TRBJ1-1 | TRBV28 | TGTGCCAGCAGACGTCCTGTGGGGGGGGCAGGGCGTACTGAAGCTTTCTTT | CASRRPVGGAGRTEAFF
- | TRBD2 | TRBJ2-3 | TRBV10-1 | TGCGCCAGCAGTGAGTCGAGGACTAGCGGGAGATCGCTAGGGGGAACAGATACGCAGTATTTT | CASSESRTSGRSLGGTDTQYF
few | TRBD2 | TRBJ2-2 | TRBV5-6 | TGTGCCAGCAGCTGGCGGGAGGGCCTAGCCGGGGAGCTGTTTTTT | CASSWREGLAGELFF
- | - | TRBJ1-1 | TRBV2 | TGTGCCAGCAGTCCGCCGGGACGCAACGGTGAAGCTTTCTTT | CASSPPGRNGEAFF
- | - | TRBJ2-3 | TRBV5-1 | TGCGCCAGCAGCTTCCCTGAGGATACGCAGTATTTT | CASSFPEDTQYF
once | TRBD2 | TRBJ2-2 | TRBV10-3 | TGTGCCATAGGACTAGCGGGAAACACCGGGGAGCTGTTTTTT | CAIGLAGNTGELFF
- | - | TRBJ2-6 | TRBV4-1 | TGCGCCAGCAGCCAAGATTATTGGCAGAAAAGCTCTGGGGCCAACGTCCTGACTTTC | CASSQDYWQKSSGANVLTF
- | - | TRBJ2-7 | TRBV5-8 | TGTGCCAGCAGCCAAGACGAGGGGCAGGGCGTCGACGAGCAGTACTTC | CASSQDEGQGVDEQYF
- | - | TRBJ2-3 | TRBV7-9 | TGTGCCAGCACCGAAGAAGCAGATACGCAGTATTTT | CASTEEADTQYF
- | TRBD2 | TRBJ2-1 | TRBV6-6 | TGTGCCAGCAATGTATTAGCGGGAGGGATCCACAATGAGCAGTTCTTC | CASNVLAGGIHNEQFF
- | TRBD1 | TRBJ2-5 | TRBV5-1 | TGCGCCAGCAGCTTGGCCAGGGGGCAAGAGACCCAGTACTTC | CASSLARGQETQYF
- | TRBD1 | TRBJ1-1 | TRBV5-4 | TGTGCCAGCAGCCAGGGGGGAAGGAACACTGAAGCTTTCTTT | CASSQGGRNTEAFF